This T cell receptor beta chain was observed in a study of response to subunit inactivated influenza vaccine. TCRdb analysed the RT-PCR reads with MiXCR anew, one entry per CDR3 protein. Of more than 400,000 distinct CDR3 sequences listed, 10% to 11% were seen once; the top ten hold 12%. Whole-study results and caveats: Each seasonal flu vaccination may recruit only limited new T cells, authors suggested.

In regard to this clonotype: Its antigen remains unidentified.

The CDR3 consists of 16 residues. Germline CDR1 DFQATT, CDR2 SNEGSKA (reference sequence). V trimming: 3 bases; J trimming: 0 bases; junction bases outside the gene matches: 8. The sequenced sample was PBMCs from blood, obtained 40 to 50 days after vaccination. V gene TRBV20-1 combines with J gene TRBJ2-1; 7 bases agree with TRBD2. The sequence was obtained from a man in his fifties or sixties who received an inactivated influenza vaccine. Written as DNA, the CDR3 is TGCAGTGCTAGTCGGGCGGGAGCCAGCTCCTACAATGAGCAGTTCTTC. It translates to CSASRAGASSYNEQFF.